This T cell receptor (beta chain) was identified during a study of T-cell memory formation after mild COVID-19 listed by TCRdb under 2021. Broadly, across the study: Most TCR sequence clusters were specific to one of the two donors. Longitudinal TCRalpha and TCRbeta repertoire sequencing tracked T-cell clones expanding and contracting after mild COVID-19 in two donors. Two young, previously healthy adult volunteers made up the cohort, one male and one female.

Trimming takes 6 bases off V and 5 bases off J; junction bases not matched to a gene: 7. The CDR3, from cysteine to phenylalanine, totals 14 residues. Solely the CDR3 DNA is kept, with 42 bases framed from the first base. As encoded in the germline V gene (reference sequence), CDR1 is LNHDA while CDR2 is SQIVND. Ficoll-Paque density gradient centrifugation was used to isolate PBMCs. TCRdb names Illumina NovaSeq 6000 as the instrument used. TCRalpha and TCRbeta cDNA libraries were constructed by 5'RACE with constant-segment primers, with sample barcodes and unique molecular identifiers being introduced. Trizol reagent was used to extract RNA from every sample. Library amplification was performed in two PCR steps, and a second sample barcode and Illumina TruSeq adapters were introduced in the second step. The libraries were sequenced on an Illumina NovaSeq using 2 x 150 bp paired-end reads. From the authors' description of their analysis: Demultiplexing of reads and collapsing into UMI-guided consensus sequences were performed with migec v1.2.7. With mixcr v2.1.11, UMI consensuses were aligned to TRA and TRB V and J templates and assembled into clonotypes. Clonotypes were classified as expanded or contracted when called significant by both edgeR and NoisET, with noise models trained on biological replicates. For edgeR calls, the thresholds were a false discovery rate-adjusted p below 0.01 and a log2 fold-change of 1. As an exploratory analysis of dynamics, max-normalized trajectories of the 1000 most abundant clonotypes were examined with PCA combined with hierarchical clustering. Separately sequenced CD4+ and CD8+ repertoires were used to assign a CD4 or CD8 phenotype to each responding clone. Using fastp trimming at Q25 and MiXCR clonotype assembly, TCRdb reanalyzed the public sequencing data and kept in-frame beta chains. Each CDR3 protein appears once, grouped with its most common genes and DNA. None of the V and J calls come from the authors' own analysis; TCRdb made them. This sample lists about 160,000 distinct CDR3 sequences; about a third were detected once. The top ten clonotypes cover around 12% of the sample.

Study-level results and caveats: The second-wave clones that peaked on day 37 were not confirmed to be SARS-CoV-2 specific. Contracting CD4+ clones appeared mostly in the CM and EM memory subsets, whereas CD8+ clones were enriched in EMRA. The study covered only a couple of mild cases, and larger cohorts including severe cases with pre-infection samples were considered necessary. Clones contracting from day 15 to 85 had balanced CD4/CD8 phenotypes, while a second wave expanding from day 15 to 37 was biased towards CD4+. Some responding clones were detected in pre-infection memory, suggesting pre-existing cross-reactive memory T cells joined the SARS-CoV-2 response.

On this clonotype itself: Its antigen remains undetermined. Base quality data are lacking; no much larger clone is found one base away.

Recombination linked TRBV19 to TRBJ1-1, and 9 junction bases match TRBD1. Sequencing was performed on PBMCs or a T cell subset sorted from them (not recorded which). The sequence came from an adult woman who had mild COVID-19 (a few samples of this study predate the infection). The sample titles of this study are shuffled in the database, so cell type and time point are left out; the donor was told from shared clones. At the DNA level, the sequence is TGTGCCAGTAGCTCCGGGACAGGGTTGACTGAAGCTTTCTTT. This sequence encodes CASSSGTGLTEAFF.